This TCR beta chain appears in the sequencing data of a study of shared clonotypes between healthy human individuals. Repertoires were generated with immunoSEQ multiplex PCR, while TCRdb's copy carries only in-frame clones and drops some. The sample records roughly 95,000 clones, around half being singletons. Trimming removed 1 base at V and 4 bases at J, with 7 bases between. The CDR3 covers 14 residues. The germline CDR1 and CDR2 sequences are SGHTA and FQGNSA. This clone was observed at least ten times. The chain is built from TRBV7-2 and TRBJ2-2, with D perhaps TRBD2 (5 bases). Sample: PBMCs. The TCR originated in a woman in her thirties or forties in good health. Some clones in this sample may be carry-over from other donors' samples. The CDR3 loop reads CASSLVRGTGELFF. In nucleotides, the CDR3 is TGTGCCAGCAGCTTAGTTCGGGGCACCGGGGAGCTGTTTTTT.